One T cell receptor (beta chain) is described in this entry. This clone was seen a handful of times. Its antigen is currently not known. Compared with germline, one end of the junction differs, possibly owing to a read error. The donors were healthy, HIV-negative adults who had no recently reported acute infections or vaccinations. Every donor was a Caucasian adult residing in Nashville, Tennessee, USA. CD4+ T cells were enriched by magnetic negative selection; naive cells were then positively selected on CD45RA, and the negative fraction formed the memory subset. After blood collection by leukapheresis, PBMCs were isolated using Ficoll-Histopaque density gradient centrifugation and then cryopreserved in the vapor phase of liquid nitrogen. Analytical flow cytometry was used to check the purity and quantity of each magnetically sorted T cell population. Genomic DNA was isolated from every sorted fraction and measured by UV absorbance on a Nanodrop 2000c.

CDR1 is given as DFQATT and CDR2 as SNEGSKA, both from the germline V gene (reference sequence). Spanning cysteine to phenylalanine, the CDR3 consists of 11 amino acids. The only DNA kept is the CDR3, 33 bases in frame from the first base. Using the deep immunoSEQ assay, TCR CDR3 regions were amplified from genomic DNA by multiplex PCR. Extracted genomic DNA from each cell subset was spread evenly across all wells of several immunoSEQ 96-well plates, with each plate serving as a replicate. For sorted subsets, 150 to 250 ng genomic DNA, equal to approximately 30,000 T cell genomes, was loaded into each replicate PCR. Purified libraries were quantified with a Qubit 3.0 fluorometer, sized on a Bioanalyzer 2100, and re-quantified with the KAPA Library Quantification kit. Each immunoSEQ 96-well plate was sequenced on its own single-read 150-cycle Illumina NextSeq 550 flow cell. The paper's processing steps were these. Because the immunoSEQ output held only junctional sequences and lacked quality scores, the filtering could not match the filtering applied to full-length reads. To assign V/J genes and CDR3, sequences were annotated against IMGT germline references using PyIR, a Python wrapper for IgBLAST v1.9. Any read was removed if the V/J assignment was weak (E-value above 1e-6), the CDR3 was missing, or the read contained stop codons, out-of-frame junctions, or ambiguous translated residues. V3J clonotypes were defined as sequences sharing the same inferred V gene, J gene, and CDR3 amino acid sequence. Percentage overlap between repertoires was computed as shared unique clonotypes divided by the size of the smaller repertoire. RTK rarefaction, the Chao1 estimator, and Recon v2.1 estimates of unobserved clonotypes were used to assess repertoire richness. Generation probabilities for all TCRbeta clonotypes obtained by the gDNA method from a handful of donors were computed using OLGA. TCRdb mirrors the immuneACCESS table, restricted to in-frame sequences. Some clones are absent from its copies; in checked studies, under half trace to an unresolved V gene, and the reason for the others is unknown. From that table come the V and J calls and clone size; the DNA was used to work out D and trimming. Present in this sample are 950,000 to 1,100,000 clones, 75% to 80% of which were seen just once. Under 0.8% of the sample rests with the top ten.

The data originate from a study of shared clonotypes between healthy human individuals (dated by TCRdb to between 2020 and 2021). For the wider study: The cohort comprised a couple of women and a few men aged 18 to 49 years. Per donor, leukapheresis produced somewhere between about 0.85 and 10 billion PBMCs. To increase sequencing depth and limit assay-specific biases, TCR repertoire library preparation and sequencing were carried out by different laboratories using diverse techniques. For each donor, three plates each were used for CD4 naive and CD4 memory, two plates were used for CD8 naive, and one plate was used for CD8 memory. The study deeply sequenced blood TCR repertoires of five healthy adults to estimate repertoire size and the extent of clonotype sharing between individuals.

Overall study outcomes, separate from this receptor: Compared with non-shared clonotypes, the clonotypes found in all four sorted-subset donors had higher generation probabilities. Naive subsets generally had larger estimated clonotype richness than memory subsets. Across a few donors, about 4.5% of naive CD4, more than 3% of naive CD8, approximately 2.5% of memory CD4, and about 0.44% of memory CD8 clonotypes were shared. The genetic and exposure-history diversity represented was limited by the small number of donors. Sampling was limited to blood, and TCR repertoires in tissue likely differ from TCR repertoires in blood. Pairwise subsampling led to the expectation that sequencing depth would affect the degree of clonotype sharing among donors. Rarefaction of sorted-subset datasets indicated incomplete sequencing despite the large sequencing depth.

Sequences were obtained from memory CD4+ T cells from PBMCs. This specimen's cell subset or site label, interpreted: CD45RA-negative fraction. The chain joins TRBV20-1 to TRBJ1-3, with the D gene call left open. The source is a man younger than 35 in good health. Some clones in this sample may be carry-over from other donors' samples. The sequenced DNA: TGCAGTGCTAGAGGTGCAACATCACGCGCCTTT. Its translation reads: CSARGATSRAF.